The 11 T cell receptor delta chains given below trace back to one sample, sequenced in a study of Vδ1+ human thymocytes (dated by TCRdb to the late 2010s). Paper-wide results and their limitations: In contrast to oligoclonal peripheral blood repertoires, thymic TRG and TRD repertoires appeared to be highly polyclonal with Gaussian CDR3 length distributions.

Their antigens are not known. The sequencer was an Illumina MiSeq. RNA was isolated using the RNeasy mini kit, and reverse transcription was performed with Superscript III. CDR3 amplicons were produced by multiplex PCR using pooled V-gene forward primers and a constant-region reverse primer with Illumina adaptor overhangs. The public reads were reprocessed by TCRdb using CATT, and rows of matching DNA were later combined. The sample table lists some 25,000 delta-chain clones, 6.5% to 8% of them with a count of one. The ten top clones hold 0.8% to 1% of the sample. Source material: Vdelta1+ gamma-delta thymocytes from the thymus. The intended sense of this specimen's cell subset or site label: FACS-sorted CD3+ TCRalphabeta- TCRVdelta1+ TCRVdelta2- thymocytes. The receptors come from a girl under three years old who had congenital heart surgery.

This clone was picked up a small number of times. The rearrangement links TRDV1 to TRDJ1, with D unresolved. The germline CDR1 and CDR2 sequences are TSWWSYY and QGS. This CDR3 is built from 14 residues. The ends were cut back, 0 bases at V and 3 bases at J, with 8 bases in the middle. The CDR3 nucleotides read TGTGCTCTTGGGGAACTAGCACAGTCCGATAAACTCATCTTT. Translation gives CALGELAQSDKLIF.

Points on this clone: No DNA is shown, since the ends of the CDR3 on it are uncertain; the CDR3 is the one TCRdb lists. J is TRDJ1 and V is TRAV29/DV5; TRDD3 is the table's D call and was not checked against the DNA. The CDR3 spans 20 amino acids, including both terminal residues. Germline V gives CDR1 NSMFDY, CDR2 ISSIKDK. The CDR3 is CSVLLCSKRLLVLGDPKLIF.

The chain couples TRDV1 to TRDJ1; 8 bases align to TRDD3. There are 17 residues in the CDR3. Germline trimming cut 0 bases from V and 4 bases from J; bases unmatched to any gene: 10. Looked up from germline, CDR1 is TSWWSYY and CDR2 is QGS. The CDR3 protein is CALGELLPGLGDDKLIF. CDR3 nucleotides: TGTGCTCTTGGGGAACTACTCCCCGGGCTGGGGGACGATAAACTCATCTTT.

The V gene was left uncalled, and the J gene is TRDJ1; TRDD3, the D gene given by the table, was not confirmed from the DNA. The CDR3 has 22 residues. The CDR3 DNA sequence: TGTGCTCTTGGGGAACGCATTCCTACGACCGGGGGATACCCCATTGGCACCGATAAACTCATCTTT. It is translated as CALGERIPTTGGYPIGTDKLIF.

The V call is TRDV1, the J call TRDJ1; tentative D call: TRDD3 (5 bases). V was clipped by 4 bases and J by 0 bases, with 15 bases between them. Germline loops: CDR1 TSWWSYY, CDR2 QGS. The CDR3 covers 16 residues. CDR3 DNA: TGTGCTCTTGGGGGTAAGGTAGGGGACTACACCGATAAACTCATCTTT. Protein product: CALGGKVGDYTDKLIF.

There are a few counts of this clone. The V gene is TRDV1, the J gene TRDJ1; 9 nucleotides agree with TRDD3. Germline V gene lookup returns CDR1 TSWWSYY and CDR2 QGS. This CDR3 region has 20 residues. Trimming cost V 1 base and J 0 bases; bases outside gene matches: 15. The CDR3 DNA is TGTGCTCTTGGGGAACGAACCTACTTGGGGTCTGGGGGATACACCGATAAACTCATCTTT. This codes for CALGERTYLGSGGYTDKLIF.

This clone came up a few times. The chain carries TRDV1 and TRDJ1, with D unresolved. This CDR3 comprises 15 residues. Trimming left V 0 bases short and J 3 bases short, with 11 bases between. Germline CDR1 reads TSWWSYY; CDR2 reads QGS. The CDR3 region has the DNA TGTGCTCTTGGGGAACTTCCCCCTATACCCGATAAACTCATCTTT. Translated: CALGELPPIPDKLIF.

The rearrangement links TRDV1 to TRDJ1; perhaps TRDD2 as D (5 bases). V lost 3 bases and J 0 bases, leaving 17 bases between the germline ends. The germline V gene has CDR1 TSWWSYY and CDR2 QGS. The CDR3 is 17 residues long. CDR3 in DNA: TGTGCTCTTGGGGATTCCTCAACACGGGACTACACCGATAAACTCATCTTT. It yields the protein CALGDSSTRDYTDKLIF.

This chain uses TRDV1 with TRDJ1; D is possibly TRDD3 (7 bases). Trimming shortened V by 5 bases and J by 0 bases, and 31 bases separated the two germline ends. CDR3 length: 21 residues. Germline CDR1 reads TSWWSYY; CDR2 reads QGS. In DNA, the CDR3 is TGTGCTCTTGGGAAAATCTCCGTCCTACTCGGGGGATGGGGGTACACCGATAAACTCATCTTT. This sequence encodes CALGKISVLLGGWGYTDKLIF.

Although no V gene was called, TRDJ1 is the J gene; TRDD3 is taken as the D call from the table, unchecked against the DNA. The CDR3 length is 20 residues. The DNA for the CDR3 is TGTGCTCTTGGGGAGCCCCGAAATCCCTTTCTGGGGGATATGAGCGATAAACTCATCTTT. Translating gives CALGEPRNPFLGDMSDKLIF.

Only a few counts were recorded for this clone. The V call is TRDV1, the J call TRDJ1; 12 bases line up with TRDD3. Germline V lookup: CDR1 TSWWSYY, CDR2 QGS. V shed 1 base and J 10 bases; nucleotides not matched to a gene: 10. The CDR3 totals 16 residues. The CDR3 is CALGERKPYWGIPLIF. In nucleotides, the CDR3 is TGTGCTCTTGGGGAACGTAAGCCGTACTGGGGGATACCACTCATCTTT.